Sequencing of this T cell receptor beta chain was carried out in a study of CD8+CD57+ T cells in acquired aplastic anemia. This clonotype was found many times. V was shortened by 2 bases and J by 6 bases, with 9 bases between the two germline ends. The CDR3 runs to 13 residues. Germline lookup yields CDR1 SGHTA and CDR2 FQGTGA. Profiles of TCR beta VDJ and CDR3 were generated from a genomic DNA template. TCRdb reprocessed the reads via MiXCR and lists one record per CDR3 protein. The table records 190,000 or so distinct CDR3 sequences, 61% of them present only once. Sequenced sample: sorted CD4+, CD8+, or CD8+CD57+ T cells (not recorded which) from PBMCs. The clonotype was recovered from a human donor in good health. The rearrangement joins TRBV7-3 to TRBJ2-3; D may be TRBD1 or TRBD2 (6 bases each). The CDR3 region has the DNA TGTGCCAGCAGCTTAGGGGGGCCGGATACGCAGTATTTT. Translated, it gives CASSLGGPDTQYF.